The present T cell receptor beta chain was sequenced within a study of blood T cell repertoires in COVID-19. Looking at the study overall: Sites across the United States, Italy and Spain contributed samples from acute and convalescent COVID-19. T cells, B-cell-depleted T cells, or PBMCs provided the cDNA or gDNA that served as material.

This clone has only a few counts. In the authors' workflow: From reference gene primer amplification, estimates of nucleated cell counts were derived. Libraries were prepared by immunoSEQ multiplex PCR; TCRdb keeps only in-frame clonotypes and omits some of them. That table gives V, J and clone size, and the DNA gave D and trimming. The data contain about 80,000 clones, 82% of them singletons. This CDR3 contains 11 residues. Germline values: CDR1 MNHEY, CDR2 SVGAGI. The V end was cut by 5 bases, the J end by 3 bases, with 4 bases between. The J gene is TRBJ1-1, the V gene TRBV6-5; D remains unclear. The source of this sequence is a human donor in a cohort sampled during active COVID-19. Sequencing was performed on peripheral blood. Here the CDR3 reads CASSIYTEAFF. CDR3 nucleotides: TGTGCCAGCAGTATATACACTGAAGCTTTCTTT.